These T cell receptor beta chains were read from a single sample in a study of blood T cells in healthy people across ages. TCRdb ran MiXCR on the 5' RACE reads and lists one entry per CDR3 protein. The repertoire holds 1,500,000 or so distinct CDR3 sequences, around 55% seen once, with over 5.5% in the top ten. Sequenced material: blood. The receptors originated from a man younger than 35 in good health. Both conserved end residues are part of each CDR3. Fields, in order: V gene, J gene, D gene, clone size, CDR3 protein, CDR3 DNA. A D gene is named only where the DNA matches it firmly. Not all rows give a size; the values are once, few, many and, for expanded clones, a class.

>TRBV5-1|TRBJ1-2|.|few
CASSAGPRYGYTF
TGCGCCAGCAGCGCCGGGCCGCGCTATGGCTACACCTTC
>TRBV21-1|TRBJ1-5|.|few
CASSKAEDQPQHF
TGTGCCAGCAGCAAAGCAGAGGATCAGCCCCAGCATTTT
>TRBV5-4|TRBJ2-7|TRBD1|.
CASRGDREREQYF
TGTGCCAGCAGGGGGGACAGAGAGAGGGAGCAGTACTTC
>TRBV7-9|TRBJ2-3|.|.
CASSLGGTAGRTDTQYF
TGTGCCAGCAGCTTAGGAGGGACTGCGGGTCGGACAGATACGCAGTATTTT
>TRBV25-1|TRBJ1-1|.|.
CASSEWGANTEAFF
TGTGCCAGCAGTGAATGGGGAGCGAACACTGAAGCTTTCTTT
>TRBV7-8|TRBJ2-7|.|.
CASSLASRGDEQYF
TGTGCCAGCAGCTTAGCTTCAAGGGGAGACGAGCAGTACTTC
>TRBV4-3|TRBJ1-5|.|.
CASSQDRAGEGQPQHF
TGCGCCAGCAGCCAAGATCGGGCAGGGGAGGGACAGCCCCAGCATTTT
>TRBV20-1|TRBJ2-3|TRBD2|.
CSARLPLERGPRSTDTQYF
TGCAGTGCTAGACTACCCCTAGAGCGGGGGCCAAGAAGCACAGATACGCAGTATTTT
>TRBV5-1|TRBJ2-5|TRBD1|few
CASSAQGGETQYF
TGCGCCAGCAGCGCACAGGGGGGAGAGACCCAGTACTTC
>TRBV4-1|TRBJ2-3|.|once
CASSQDFNTQYF
TGCGCCAGCAGCCAAGATTTCAATACGCAGTATTTT
>TRBV4-3|TRBJ1-2|TRBD1|.
CASSPRTGASNGYTF
TGCGCCAGCAGCCCCCGGACAGGGGCGTCCAATGGCTACACCTTC
>TRBV7-2|TRBJ1-2|.|few
CASSTQPSDLYGYTF
TGTGCCAGCAGCACACAGCCATCGGACCTATATGGCTACACCTTC
>TRBV7-9|TRBJ1-5|TRBD1|.
CASSTFTGVERNQPQHF
TGTGCCAGCAGCACCTTTACAGGGGTGGAAAGAAATCAGCCCCAGCATTTT
>TRBV9|TRBJ2-7|TRBD1|.
CASSVEGQGTTYEQYF
TGTGCCAGCAGCGTAGAGGGACAGGGAACCACCTACGAGCAGTACTTC
>TRBV6-2/TRBV6-3|TRBJ2-7|.|few
CASSYSRQEPSYEQYF
TGTGCCAGCAGTTACTCGAGGCAGGAGCCATCCTACGAGCAGTACTTC
>TRBV20-1|TRBJ1-2|.|.
CSARAPSSRDYGYTF
TGCAGTGCTAGAGCTCCCTCTTCCCGGGACTATGGCTACACCTTC
>TRBV4-1|TRBJ2-7|TRBD1|few
CASSQFTGAPTYEQYF
TGCGCCAGCAGCCAATTTACAGGGGCCCCTACCTACGAGCAGTACTTC
>TRBV29-1|TRBJ2-3|TRBD2|.
CTTTSASGGTTDTQYF
TGCACAACAACCTCCGCGAGCGGGGGCACCACAGATACGCAGTATTTT
>TRBV27|TRBJ1-2|.|.
CASSLQKGLGGYTF
TGTGCCAGCAGCCTCCAGAAGGGGTTAGGCGGCTACACCTTC
>TRBV7-6|TRBJ1-2|TRBD1|few
CASSVGQGANYGYTF
TGTGCCAGCAGTGTGGGACAGGGGGCTAACTATGGCTACACCTTC
>TRBV21-1|TRBJ2-7|.|.
CASSKERLAGLTYEQYF
TGTGCCAGCAGCAAAGAACGGCTAGCGGGCCTGACCTACGAGCAGTACTTC
>TRBV5-5|TRBJ2-5|TRBD2|.
CASSPGTSVETQYF
TGTGCCAGCAGCCCAGGGACTAGCGTGGAGACCCAGTACTTC
>TRBV7-6|TRBJ2-1|TRBD1|.
CASSSGQDSYNEQFF
TGTGCCAGCAGCTCGGGACAGGATTCCTACAATGAGCAGTTCTTC
>TRBV12-3/TRBV12-4|TRBJ1-1|.|.
CASRKTGSEAFF
TGTGCCAGCAGAAAAACGGGAAGTGAAGCTTTCTTT
>TRBV3-1|TRBJ2-1|.|.
CASSPVWGAYNEQFF
TGTGCCAGCAGCCCCGTCTGGGGGGCGTACAATGAGCAGTTCTTC
>TRBV10-1|TRBJ2-3|.|.
CASSDPSGVGDTQYF
TGCGCCAGCAGTGACCCCAGTGGGGTGGGAGATACGCAGTATTTT
>TRBV27|TRBJ2-4|.|.
CASSLSIGQTLAKNIQYF
TGTGCCAGCAGTTTATCAATAGGACAGACCCTAGCCAAAAACATTCAGTACTTC
>TRBV27|TRBJ2-3|.|few
CASSLWVDTDTQYF
TGTGCCAGCAGTTTATGGGTAGACACAGATACGCAGTATTTT
>TRBV2|TRBJ2-7|TRBD1|.
CARTTGQGNEQYF
TGTGCCCGAACTACGGGACAGGGGAACGAGCAGTACTTC
>TRBV5-1|TRBJ2-7|.|many
CASSSAGSSYEQYF
TGTGCCAGCAGCTCGGCCGGGAGCTCCTACGAGCAGTACTTC
>TRBV12-3/TRBV12-4|TRBJ2-7|.|.
CASSIGSRGDEQYF
TGTGCCAGCAGCATAGGGAGTAGGGGCGACGAGCAGTACTTC
>TRBV5-1|TRBJ2-1|TRBD2|few
CASTTSGGYSYNEQFF
TGCGCCAGCACCACTAGCGGGGGTTACTCCTACAATGAGCAGTTCTTC
>TRBV9|TRBJ2-7|.|.
CASSVGGSIAYEQYF
TGTGCCAGCAGCGTTGGGGGCAGCATCGCCTACGAGCAGTACTTC
>TRBV7-2|TRBJ2-2|.|.
CASSLVQGNFGELFF
TGTGCCAGCAGCTTAGTCCAGGGAAATTTTGGGGAGCTGTTTTTT
>TRBV6-2/TRBV6-3|TRBJ1-2|TRBD1|.
CASRPDRAYRYTF
TGTGCCAGCAGACCCGACAGGGCCTATCGCTACACCTTC
>TRBV3-1|TRBJ2-1|.|.
CASTRKRGPSYNEQFF
TGTGCCAGCACTCGCAAGAGGGGACCGTCCTACAATGAGCAGTTCTTC
>TRBV5-1|TRBJ1-1|.|.
CASSPGGTVRTEAFF
TGCGCCAGCAGCCCCGGGGGGACGGTACGGACTGAAGCTTTCTTT
>TRBV12-3/TRBV12-4|TRBJ2-1|.|.
CASSSRSPGEQFF
TGTGCCAGCAGTAGTAGGAGTCCCGGAGAGCAGTTCTTC
>TRBV13|TRBJ2-1|TRBD1|.
CASTDRVNWNEQFF
TGTGCCAGCACGGACAGGGTTAACTGGAATGAGCAGTTCTTC
>TRBV7-9|TRBJ1-5|.|.
CASSVPRHPYQPQHF
TGTGCCAGCAGCGTCCCACGGCATCCGTACCAGCCCCAGCATTTT